Listed below are T cell receptor beta chains from one sample, sequenced in a study of blood T cell repertoires in COVID-19. Data came from immunoSEQ multiplex PCR; TCRdb stores just in-frame clones and leaves some out. Of 160,000 or so clones detected, roughly 80% appear once; the ten largest clones hold less than 20%. Material for sequencing was peripheral blood. Receptors originate from a woman aged 80 or older with acute or convalescent COVID-19. Both conserved end residues are part of each CDR3. D genes are given only for firm matches. Clone size is not always given. Where it is, it says once, few, many or a class for expanded clones.

j_call v_call clone_size d_call cdr3_aa cdr3_nt
TRBJ1-5 TRBV3-1/TRBV3-2 . . CASSQDPGYSNQPQHF TGTGCCAGCAGCCAAGACCCAGGTTATAGCAATCAGCCCCAGCATTTT
TRBJ1-2 TRBV19 . TRBD1 CATTDRGDYGYTF TGTGCCACCACGGACAGGGGCGACTATGGCTACACCTTC
TRBJ2-2 TRBV7-2 . . CASLPRNTGELFF TGTGCCAGCCTCCCCAGGAACACCGGGGAGCTGTTTTTT
TRBJ1-1 TRBV28 . TRBD1 CASSPPGQGNTEAFF TGTGCCAGCAGTCCCCCGGGACAGGGTAACACTGAAGCTTTCTTT
TRBJ1-6 TRBV15 . . CATSRDGQPYNSPLHF TGTGCCACCAGCAGAGATGGACAGCCCTATAATTCACCCCTCCACTTT
TRBJ2-2 TRBV6-1 once . CASSVAGSGTGELFF TGTGCCAGCAGTGTAGCCGGTTCGGGCACCGGGGAGCTGTTTTTT
TRBJ2-2 TRBV15 . . CATSPNRLRDTGELFF TGTGCCACCAGCCCAAACAGGCTCAGGGACACCGGGGAGCTGTTTTTT
TRBJ2-1 TRBV2 . TRBD2 CASSERSGRVNEQFF TGTGCCAGCAGTGAACGTAGCGGGAGGGTAAATGAGCAGTTCTTC
TRBJ2-1 TRBV5-1 . TRBD2 CASSSGTSGPYNEQFF TGCGCCAGCAGCTCAGGGACTAGCGGTCCCTACAATGAGCAGTTCTTC
TRBJ1-3 TRBV6-5 . TRBD1 CASTGGTGVGNTIYF TGTGCCAGCACTGGCGGGACAGGGGTTGGAAACACCATATATTTT
TRBJ1-5 TRBV6-2/TRBV6-3 . TRBD1 CASSLPSGGNNQPQHF TGTGCCAGCAGTCTCCCCTCAGGGGGGAACAATCAGCCCCAGCATTTT
TRBJ2-7 TRBV18 . TRBD1 CASSPRQGVEQYF TGTGCCAGCTCACCGCGACAGGGGGTCGAGCAGTACTTC
TRBJ1-2 TRBV4-3 . TRBD1 CASSQDRTGRPYGYTF TGCGCCAGCAGCCAAGATAGGACAGGGCGGCCCTATGGCTACACCTTC
TRBJ1-4 TRBV28 few . CASSHPKPEKLFF TGTGCCAGCAGCCACCCCAAGCCCGAAAAACTGTTTTTT
TRBJ1-3 TRBV12-3/TRBV12-4 . . CASNDEVDTIYF TGTGCCAGCAATGACGAGGTGGACACCATATATTTT
TRBJ2-2 TRBV4-2 . . CASSQEAGYAGELFF TGTGCCAGCAGCCAAGAAGCCGGGTATGCGGGGGAGCTGTTTTTT
TRBJ2-1 TRBV7-2 . TRBD2 CASSPRRLASEQFF TGTGCCAGCAGCCCACGTCGACTAGCCAGTGAGCAGTTCTTC
TRBJ2-1 TRBV19 . . CASNRGLSYNEQFF TGTGCCAGTAACCGGGGACTCTCCTACAATGAGCAGTTCTTC
TRBJ2-7 TRBV6-6 . . CASSPLQGFGEQYF TGTGCCAGCAGTCCCCTACAGGGATTCGGCGAGCAGTACTTC
TRBJ1-2 TRBV6-2/TRBV6-3 once . CASSPSGNYGYTF TGTGCCAGCAGTCCGTCAGGGAACTATGGCTACACCTTC
TRBJ2-3 TRBV7-8 . TRBD2 CASRLLPLASGGRDTQYF TGTGCCAGCCGCCTACTCCCCCTGGCTAGCGGGGGAAGAGATACGCAGTATTTT
TRBJ2-5 TRBV7-9 . . CASSLGHRATQYF TGTGCCAGCAGCCTGGGACATCGTGCGACCCAGTACTTC
TRBJ1-2 TRBV9 . TRBD1 CASSVGQGVGGYTF TGTGCCAGCAGCGTAGGGCAGGGGGTTGGTGGCTACACCTTC
TRBJ1-3 TRBV5-5 . . CASSLGTSSGNTIYF TGTGCCAGCAGCTTAGGGACATCATCTGGAAACACCATATATTTT
TRBJ2-7 TRBV30 . . CACNIGGGNSEQYF TGTGCCTGCAACATAGGGGGGGGCAACAGCGAGCAGTACTTC
TRBJ1-5 TRBV6-5 . TRBD1 CASSYSDRGRQPQHF TGTGCCAGCAGTTACTCGGACAGGGGGAGACAGCCCCAGCATTTT
TRBJ2-5 TRBV5-1 few TRBD2 CASSQRGDPGQTQYF TGCGCCAGCAGCCAACGGGGGGACCCCGGGCAGACCCAGTACTTC
TRBJ2-1 TRBV9 . TRBD2 CASSAVWTSGYNEQFF TGTGCCAGCAGCGCTGTTTGGACTAGCGGATACAATGAGCAGTTCTTC
TRBJ1-5 TRBV23-1 . TRBD1 CATPSTGTGLQPQHF TGCGCCACTCCTAGTACCGGGACAGGTTTGCAGCCCCAGCATTTT
TRBJ1-3 TRBV6-1 . TRBD1 CASSGGQWSSGNTIYF TGTGCCAGCAGTGGGGGACAGTGGTCCTCTGGAAACACCATATATTTT
TRBJ2-1 TRBV3-1/TRBV3-2 . TRBD2 CASRTKGLAGNEQFF TGTGCCAGCAGGACGAAGGGTCTAGCGGGCAATGAGCAGTTCTTC